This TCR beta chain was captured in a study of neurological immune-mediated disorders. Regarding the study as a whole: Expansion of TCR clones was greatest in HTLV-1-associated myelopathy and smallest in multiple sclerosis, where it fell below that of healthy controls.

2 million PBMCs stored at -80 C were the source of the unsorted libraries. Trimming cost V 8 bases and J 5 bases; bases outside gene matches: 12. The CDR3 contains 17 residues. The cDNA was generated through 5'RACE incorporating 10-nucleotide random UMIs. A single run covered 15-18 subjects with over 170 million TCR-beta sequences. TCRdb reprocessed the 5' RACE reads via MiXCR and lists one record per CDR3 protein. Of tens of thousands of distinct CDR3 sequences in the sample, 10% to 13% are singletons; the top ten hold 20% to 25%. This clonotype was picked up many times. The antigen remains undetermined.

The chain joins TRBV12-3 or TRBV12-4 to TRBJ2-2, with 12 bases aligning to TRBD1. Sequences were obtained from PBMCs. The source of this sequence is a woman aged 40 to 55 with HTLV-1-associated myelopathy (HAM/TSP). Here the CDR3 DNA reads TGTGCCAGCCAGATCGGGGACAGGGGGCGAGGAACCGGGGAGCTGTTTTTT. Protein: CASQIGDRGRGTGELFF.